The source of this TCR beta chain is a study of cytomegalovirus exposure and HLA in healthy donors. Study in general: Previous work identified roughly 120 million unique TCR beta sequences from around 200 million T cells.

In the PCR, 60 Vbeta and 13 Jbeta primers were used. TCRdb's copy holds only in-frame clones and misses some; the assay was immunoSEQ multiplex PCR. The table includes about 150,000 clones, 55% to 85% detected once. About this clone: The antigen remains unidentified.

The CDR3 is 13 amino acids. The V segment lost 4 bases and the J segment 7 bases; nucleotides outside the gene matches: 5. Germline V gene data show CDR1 as MNHNY and CDR2 as SVGAGI (reference sequence). The study, taken as a whole, reports: Later analysis associated a missense DCLRE1C variant with TCR beta V- and J-gene trimming. The study designated around 150 TCR beta chains cytomegalovirus-associated. Reportedly, a later analysis found an Asian-associated ancestry cluster had fewer N-insertions than the roughly 630-donor mean.

The chain recombines TRBV6-6 with TRBJ1-1; 8 positions agree with TRBD1. The sample was PBMCs. The TCR comes from a man in his forties in good health and CMV-seronegative. CDR3 DNA: TGTGCCAGCAGTTTTACAGGGGGGGGTGAAGCTTTCTTT. Amino acid sequence: CASSFTGGGEAFF.